What follows are 15 T cell receptor beta chains derived from one specimen sequenced in a study of blood T cell repertoires in COVID-19. Generated by immunoSEQ multiplex PCR, the TCRdb table keeps only in-frame clones and is missing some. The sample holds 85,000 to 90,000 clones, around 85% seen once. Sequenced sample: peripheral blood. The source of these receptors is a woman older than 75 with active or convalescent COVID-19.

V and J are TRBV5-1 and TRBJ1-5; TRBD1 might be the D (5 bases). V shed 4 bases and J shed 0 bases, with 11 bases lying between them. Germline assignment: CDR1 SGHRS and CDR2 YFSETQ. The CDR3 is 15 residues long. CDR3 nucleotides: TGCGCCAGCAGCCCAGGGTCGGGTAGCAATCAGCCCCAGCATTTT. It encodes CASSPGSGSNQPQHF.

The chain couples TRBV28 to TRBJ2-3; TRBD1 matches at 7 bases. J lost 5 bases, V lost 7 bases, and 6 bases had no gene match. In germline, CDR1 is MDHEN, CDR2 SYDVKM. The CDR3 runs to 13 residues. CDR3: CASITGVKDTQYF. CDR3 in DNA: TGTGCCAGCATTACAGGGGTTAAAGATACGCAGTATTTT.

This chain links TRBV12-3 or TRBV12-4 with TRBJ2-3, with D unresolved. The V and J ends lost 3 bases and 1 base respectively, with 5 bases between them. This CDR3 is 13 amino acids long. CDR3 nucleotide sequence: TGTGCCAGCAGTTTCTCTCGCACAGATACGCAGTATTTT. Amino acid sequence: CASSFSRTDTQYF.

This chain uses TRBV7-9 with TRBJ2-7, with TRBD2 matching 12 bases. The CDR3 has 15 residues. Germline V gives CDR1 SEHNR, CDR2 FQNEAQ (reference sequence). Losses at the gene ends were 5 bases for V and 5 bases for J; bases not matched to a gene: 7. The CDR3 coding sequence is TGTGCCAGCAGCCAGACTAGCGGGAGTCTCGACGAGCAGTACTTC. Protein sequence: CASSQTSGSLDEQYF.

The J gene is TRBJ2-3, the V gene TRBV29-1; D might be TRBD1 (5 bases). V dropped 7 bases and J dropped 0 bases, with 14 bases sitting between them. The CDR3 length is 14 residues. Germline-derived CDR1 and CDR2 are SQVTM and ANQGSEA. CDR3: CSEAGHTSTDTQYF. CDR3 DNA: TGCAGCGAAGCCGGACACACTAGCACAGATACGCAGTATTTT.

The rearrangement uses TRBV4-2 and TRBJ2-7, with 9 nucleotides matching TRBD2. Unmatched junction bases numbered 7, after V lost 0 bases and J lost 7 bases. The germline gives CDR1 LGHNA, CDR2 YNFKEQ. This CDR3 comprises 15 residues. The CDR3 here is CASSQEFAGGPEQYF. In DNA form, the CDR3 reads TGTGCCAGCAGCCAAGAATTTGCGGGGGGGCCTGAGCAGTACTTC.

A remark on this clone: Within the sample, other DNA sequences also encode this same CDR3. The chain employs TRBV7-2 and TRBJ1-1; a weak D match, TRBD1 (6 bases). The CDR3 is 15 residues long. Germline CDR1 is SGHTA and CDR2 is FQGNSA. With 1 base removed from V and 0 bases from J, the gap between germline ends came to 9 bases. CDR3 in DNA: TGTGCCAGCAGCTTAGTGACAGGATTGAACACTGAAGCTTTCTTT. Translating it yields CASSLVTGLNTEAFF.

This clone was seen a few times. This CDR3 reads CASSLGRGKNSPLHF. The CDR3 DNA reads as TGCGCCAGCAGCTTGGGTCGGGGAAAGAATTCACCCCTCCACTTT. The chain joins TRBV5-1 to TRBJ1-6, with D uncertain. This CDR3 is 15 amino acids long. Looked up from germline, CDR1 is SGHRS and CDR2 is YFSETQ. The V end lost 0 bases, the J end lost 7 bases, and 11 bases lay between the germline ends.

The V gene is TRBV24-1, the J gene TRBJ2-5; 7 bases fit TRBD2. The CDR3 loop spans 12 amino acids. Per germline, CDR1 KGHDR and CDR2 SFDVKD. Trimming at V came to 6 bases and at J to 5 bases, leaving 2 bases not matched to a gene. In DNA, the CDR3 is TGTGCCACCAGTAAGGGAGGGGAGACCCAGTACTTC. Translating it yields CATSKGGETQYF.

The chain couples TRBV20-1 to TRBJ2-5; D possibly corresponds to TRBD2 (5 bases). The CDR3 contains 9 residues. Trimming removed 7 bases from V and 5 bases from J, with 5 bases in between. Germline-derived CDR1 and CDR2 are DFQATT and SNEGSKA (reference sequence). The CDR3 DNA reads as TGCAGTGGCGGGGAGACCCAGTACTTC. Protein sequence: CSGGETQYF.

The chain uses TRBV10-3 and TRBJ2-7; 9 bases are a match to TRBD2. The CDR3 length is 15 residues. Germline values: CDR1 ENHRY, CDR2 SYGVKD. Unmatched junction bases numbered 6, after V lost 6 bases and J lost 0 bases. The CDR3 sequence is CAIRGSGGSSYEQYF. The CDR3, as DNA: TGTGCCATCAGGGGTAGCGGGGGATCCTCCTACGAGCAGTACTTC.

This chain joins TRBV24-1 and TRBJ2-1; 7 positions agree with TRBD1. Germline V lookup: CDR1 KGHDR, CDR2 SFDVKD. Losses at the gene ends were 4 bases for V and 6 bases for J; bases not matched to a gene: 8. CDR3 length: 15 amino acids. CDR3 loop: CATSDANRGLNEQFF. Written as DNA, the CDR3 is TGTGCCACCAGTGACGCGAACAGGGGCCTCAATGAGCAGTTCTTC.

This chain joins TRBV6-5 and TRBJ1-3; no clear D. V was pared by 7 bases and J by 3 bases, with 7 bases between. CDR1 and CDR2 (germline): MNHEY, SVGAGI. This CDR3 comprises 12 residues. CDR3 DNA sequence: TGTGCCAGCATCACAGATGGAAACACCATATATTTT. Its translation is CASITDGNTIYF.

The gene calls are TRBV5-1 and TRBJ1-4; TRBD1 agrees at 9 bases. The V segment lost 4 bases and the J segment 4 bases; nucleotides outside the gene matches: 8. CDR3 length: 16 amino acids. CDR1 is SGHRS and CDR2 is YFSETQ in the germline V gene. CDR3 protein: CASSLGTGNLNEKLFF. The CDR3 DNA is TGCGCCAGCAGCCTTGGGACAGGGAACCTTAATGAAAAACTGTTTTTT.

The V and J genes are TRBV5-1 and TRBJ1-2; 9 nucleotides match TRBD1. The CDR3 length is 14 residues. Germline CDR1 is SGHRS and CDR2 is YFSETQ. With 7 bases clipped from V and 4 bases from J, the junction kept 8 bases outside the gene matches. The CDR3 region is CASAGGQGSYGYTF. The DNA for the CDR3 is TGCGCCAGCGCGGGGGGACAGGGATCCTATGGCTACACCTTC.